The clone carrying this T cell receptor (beta chain) was seen a handful of times. Its antigen is still unknown. This sample was taken from a study of graft-versus-host responses after intestinal transplantation. Across the whole study: The transplants performed in recipients were multivisceral, liver-intestinal, or isolated intestinal. General observations from the study: High graft-versus-host to host-versus-graft clonal ratios were seen in allografts of patients with graft-donor T cell macrochimerism.

With V trimmed by 0 bases and J by 1 base, 3 bases remained unmatched. The CDR3 has 15 amino acids. Germline V gene data show CDR1 as MNHNY and CDR2 as SVGAGI (reference sequence). Data came from immunoSEQ multiplex PCR; TCRdb stores just in-frame clones and leaves some out. The profile covers approximately 37,000 clones, with roughly 93% appearing a single time and less than 4.5% taken by the ten largest. The chain carries TRBV6-6 and TRBJ2-7; TRBD2 agrees at 7 bases. This specimen consisted of PBMCs, obtained less than 750 days after intestinal transplantation. The TCR was taken from a human patient who received an intestinal transplant, so some T cells may come from the graft donor. CDR3 amino acids: CASSYSGGGSYEQYF. CDR3 DNA: TGTGCCAGCAGTTACTCGGGGGGGGGTTCCTACGAGCAGTACTTC.